Presented here are 27 T cell receptor beta chains from one specimen sequenced in a study of OX40 agonist ivuxolimab in advanced cancers. Here immunoSEQ multiplex PCR was the method, and the copy in TCRdb shows in-frame clones only, minus some. The sample lists 20,000 to 25,000 clones; approximately 86% were seen once. Source: CD4+ or CD8+ T cells sorted from blood, taken in a trial of the OX40 agonist ivuxolimab. These receptors were collected from an adult with an advanced solid tumor such as melanoma, head and neck, liver or kidney cancer.

With respect to this clone: Since a much larger clone is just one base distant, this may be a read error. This chain connects TRBV27 to TRBJ1-6; no reliable D call. The CDR3 extends over 14 amino acids. The V end lost 10 bases, the J end lost 9 bases, and 19 bases lay between the germline ends. Germline V gene sequence: CDR1 MNHEY, CDR2 SMNVEV (reference sequence). This CDR3 reads CANNSDGIFSPLHF. CDR3 DNA sequence: TGTGCCAACAACTCGGATGGGATTTTTTCACCCCTCCACTTT.

This chain uses TRBV9 with TRBJ2-1; tentatively, D is TRBD1 or TRBD2 (5 bases each). Germline V gene sequence: CDR1 SGDLS, CDR2 YYNGEE. The CDR3 is made up of 14 amino acids. Trimming cost V 0 bases and J 5 bases, with 9 bases left between them. The CDR3 DNA reads as TGTGCCAGCAGCGTAGGGGACGAGAACAATGAGCAGTTCTTC. Its translation: CASSVGDENNEQFF. Full variable domain (remainder filled in from reference TRBV9 and TRBJ2-1): DSGVTQTPKHLITATGQRVTLRCSPRSGDLSVYWYQQSLDQGLQFLIQYYNGEERAKGNILERFSAQQFPDLHSELNLSSLELGDSALYFCASSVGDENNEQFFGPGTRLTVL.

This chain uses TRBV7-8 with TRBJ1-6; TRBD1 is a possible D gene (5 bases). The CDR3 has 14 amino acids. Germline lookup yields CDR1 SGHVS and CDR2 FQNEAQ. The ends were cut back, 1 base at V and 8 bases at J, with 9 bases in the middle. In DNA, the CDR3 is TGTGCCAGCAGCTTAGGGCAGGGTGATTCACCCCTCCACTTT. Encoded protein: CASSLGQGDSPLHF.

The V and J genes are TRBV5-1 and TRBJ1-1; maybe TRBD1 (6 bases). Germline CDR1 and CDR2: SGHRS and YFSETQ. The CDR3 has 13 amino acids. The germline V and J ends were trimmed by 5 bases and 1 base, with 9 bases remaining between them. The CDR3 DNA sequence: TGCGCCAGCAGGGACAGATCGAACACTGAAGCTTTCTTT. Amino acid sequence: CASRDRSNTEAFF.

The V gene is TRBV7-9, the J gene TRBJ1-5; D uncertain. Germline loops: CDR1 SEHNR, CDR2 FQNEAQ (reference sequence). The CDR3 totals 13 residues. Trimming cost V 2 bases and J 5 bases, with 7 bases left between them. The CDR3 sequence: CASSLNSDQPQHF. The DNA of the CDR3 is TGTGCCAGCAGCTTAAACTCGGATCAGCCCCAGCATTTT. Drawing the rest from reference TRBV7-9 and TRBJ1-5, the complete variable domain is DTGVSQNPRHKITKRGQNVTFRCDPISEHNRLYWYRQTLGQGPEFLTYFQNEAQLEKSRLLSDRFSAERPKGSFSTLEIQRTEQGDSAMYLCASSLNSDQPQHFGDGTRLSIL.

The gene calls are TRBV7-8 and TRBJ2-7; D ambiguous. In germline, CDR1 is SGHVS, CDR2 FQNEAQ. The CDR3 totals 12 residues. V shed 5 bases and J shed 7 bases, with 12 bases lying between them. CDR3 in amino acids: CASSPRGNEQYF. The CDR3 DNA reads TGTGCCAGCAGCCCCCGTGGTAATGAGCAGTACTTC. The full variable domain, its missing parts supplied by reference TRBV7-8 and TRBJ2-7, is GAGVSQSPRYKVAKRGQDVALRCDPISGHVSLFWYQQALGQGPEFLTYFQNEAQLDKSGLPSDRFFAERPEGSVSTLKIQRTQQEDSAVYLCASSPRGNEQYFGPGTRLTVT.

The chain carries TRBV7-8 and TRBJ2-3; possibly TRBD2 for D (6 bases). The CDR3 contains 13 residues. With 3 bases removed from V and 5 bases from J, the gap between germline ends came to 9 bases. The germline V gene encodes CDR1 SGHVS and CDR2 FQNEAQ. The CDR3 sequence: CASSFRGRDTQYF. The CDR3 region has the DNA TGTGCCAGCAGCTTTCGGGGGAGAGATACGCAGTATTTT.

The chain carries TRBV7-9 and TRBJ2-3; tentative D call: TRBD2 (7 bases). The CDR3 runs to 15 residues. Germline V gene data show CDR1 as SEHNR and CDR2 as FQNEAQ (reference sequence). V lost 0 bases to trimming and J lost 5 bases, with 12 bases between them. CDR3 region: CASSLAGGPGDTQYF. Here the CDR3 DNA reads TGTGCCAGCAGCTTAGCGGGGGGGCCTGGAGATACGCAGTATTTT.

This chain links TRBV7-6 with TRBJ2-7; TRBD1 agrees at 8 bases. V lost 4 bases to trimming and J lost 3 bases; unmatched junction nucleotides: 8. Germline V lookup: CDR1 SGHVS, CDR2 FNYEAQ. This CDR3 contains 15 residues. The CDR3 region has the DNA TGTGCCAGCAGCTCCCCAGGGGGCCTTAACTACGAGCAGTACTTC. Translation: CASSSPGGLNYEQYF.

The genes are TRBV7-6 and TRBJ2-5; D is unresolved. This CDR3 comprises 18 residues. Germline CDR1 is SGHVS and CDR2 is FNYEAQ. Trimming pared 2 bases from V and 1 base from J, leaving 20 bases between. The CDR3 DNA sequence: TGTGCCAGCAGCTTATTTATCGTCACCTTACCATTCCAAGAGACCCAGTACTTC. Translating it yields CASSLFIVTLPFQETQYF. Looking up the rest from reference TRBV7-6 and TRBJ2-5 gives the full variable domain: GAGVSQSPRYKVTKRGQDVALRCDPISGHVSLYWYRQALGQGPEFLTYFNYEAQQDKSGLPNDRFSAERPEGSISTLTIQRTEQRDSAMYRCASSLFIVTLPFQETQYFGPGTRLLVL.

This chain connects TRBV27 to TRBJ1-1; weak D call: TRBD1 (5 bases). Germline loops: CDR1 MNHEY, CDR2 SMNVEV (reference sequence). Trimming shortened V by 6 bases and J by 8 bases, and 10 bases separated the two germline ends. This CDR3 region has 11 residues. The CDR3, as DNA: TGTGCCAGCAGCCACGGGACCGAAGCTTTCTTT. Residues: CASSHGTEAFF.

The chain recombines TRBV29-1 with TRBJ2-1, with D unresolved. The CDR3 loop spans 9 amino acids. Trimming took 4 bases from V and 9 from J, leaving 4 bases between them. Germline CDR1 reads SQVTM; CDR2 reads ANQGSEA. The CDR3 region is CSVGGEQFF. CDR3 nucleotide sequence: TGCAGCGTTGGTGGTGAGCAGTTCTTC.

The V gene is TRBV7-9, the J gene TRBJ1-1, with D unclear. V lost 5 bases to trimming and J lost 3 bases, with 4 bases between them. Looked up from germline, CDR1 is SEHNR and CDR2 is FQNEAQ (reference sequence). The CDR3 sequence is 11 residues long. The CDR3 nucleotides are TGTGCCAGCAGCCCCGACACTGAAGCTTTCTTT. Its protein product is CASSPDTEAFF.

The chain joins TRBV7-9 to TRBJ2-5; 7 bases align to TRBD1. Trimming removed 4 bases from V and 5 bases from J; junction bases left unmatched: 13. The CDR3 sequence is 16 residues long. Germline CDR1 reads SEHNR; CDR2 reads FQNEAQ (reference sequence). The DNA for the CDR3 is TGTGCCAGCAGCTCCGGACAGGAACCCCGAGGGGAGACCCAGTACTTC. Translated, it gives CASSSGQEPRGETQYF. The whole variable domain, filled in from reference TRBV7-9 and TRBJ2-5, reads DTGVSQNPRHKITKRGQNVTFRCDPISEHNRLYWYRQTLGQGPEFLTYFQNEAQLEKSRLLSDRFSAERPKGSFSTLEIQRTEQGDSAMYLCASSSGQEPRGETQYFGPGTRLLVL.

The V gene is TRBV27, the J gene TRBJ1-1; D is undetermined. This CDR3 spans 15 amino acids. The germline V gene has CDR1 MNHEY and CDR2 SMNVEV (reference sequence). Deletions cut 2 bases from V and 1 base from J, with 11 bases between. The CDR3 sequence: CASSLRREPNTEAFF. In DNA, the CDR3 is TGTGCCAGCAGTTTACGACGGGAACCGAACACTGAAGCTTTCTTT.

The chain joins TRBV2 to TRBJ2-5; the D gene could be TRBD1 or TRBD2 (5 bases each). CDR1 SNHLY and CDR2 FYNNEI come from the germline V gene. CDR3 length equals 12 residues. Trimming cost V 7 bases and J 6 bases, with 12 bases left between them. The CDR3 DNA follows: TGTGCCAGCATGACGGGGCGGAAGACCCAGTACTTC. Translated, it gives CASMTGRKTQYF.

V is TRBV6-5 and J is TRBJ2-7; 8 nucleotides line up with TRBD1. The ends lost 6 bases at V and 2 bases at J; junction bases unmatched: 9. The germline V gene has CDR1 MNHEY and CDR2 SVGAGI. CDR3 length equals 15 residues. In DNA, the CDR3 is TGTGCCAGCAGCCCACCCGAGACAGGGGCCTACGAGCAGTACTTC. As protein: CASSPPETGAYEQYF.

The chain carries TRBV15 and TRBJ1-2; the D gene is possibly TRBD1 (5 bases). CDR1 LNHNV and CDR2 YYDKDF come from the germline V gene (reference sequence). Trimming took 0 bases from V and 5 from J, leaving 19 bases between them. This CDR3 has 17 amino acids. The CDR3 DNA follows: TGTGCCACCAGCAGAGATGAACAGGTGGGAACCACGTATGGCTACACCTTC. As protein: CATSRDEQVGTTYGYTF.

This chain joins TRBV5-6 and TRBJ1-1; 9 bases line up with TRBD1. The CDR3 consists of 15 residues. The V and J ends lost 4 bases and 4 bases, in that order; junction bases with no gene match: 8. The germline CDR1 and CDR2 sequences are SGHDT and YYEEEE. The CDR3 is CASSPRQGGSTEAFF. The DNA of the CDR3 is TGTGCCAGCAGCCCCAGACAGGGGGGGAGCACTGAAGCTTTCTTT.

The rearrangement uses TRBV29-1 and TRBJ1-3, with D tentatively TRBD1 (5 bases). Germline CDR1 SQVTM, CDR2 ANQGSEA. Trimming pared 2 bases from V and 3 bases from J, leaving 14 bases between. The CDR3 totals 15 residues. CDR3 DNA sequence: TGCAGCGTTGAACCCCTCGTTAGGGGTGGAAACACCATATATTTT. Protein sequence: CSVEPLVRGGNTIYF.

This clone has only a few counts. The chain combines TRBV9 with TRBJ1-2; D unclear. V dropped 3 bases and J dropped 0 bases, with 15 bases sitting between them. CDR3 size: 16 residues. Germline CDR1 and CDR2: SGDLS and YYNGEE. This chain's CDR3 is CASSAARTGTNYGYTF. The CDR3 DNA is TGTGCCAGCAGCGCCGCCCGGACGGGGACTAACTATGGCTACACCTTC. The full variable domain, in which reference TRBV9 and TRBJ1-2 provide the parts outside the CDR3, is DSGVTQTPKHLITATGQRVTLRCSPRSGDLSVYWYQQSLDQGLQFLIQYYNGEERAKGNILERFSAQQFPDLHSELNLSSLELGDSALYFCASSAARTGTNYGYTFGSGTRLTVV.

This clone was counted a single time. The rearrangement links TRBV9 to TRBJ1-1; possibly TRBD1 for D (5 bases). Trimming pared 3 bases from V and 1 base from J, leaving 10 bases between. Germline CDR1 and CDR2: SGDLS and YYNGEE. This CDR3 contains 14 residues. The CDR3 here is CASSGSTGNTEAFF. CDR3 in DNA: TGTGCCAGCAGCGGGTCCACAGGGAACACTGAAGCTTTCTTT.

A single count supports this clone. V gene TRBV4-1 combines with J gene TRBJ1-1, with TRBD1 identical over 8 bases. J was trimmed by 6 bases and V by 1 base; bases with no gene match: 1. Germline CDR1 and CDR2: MGHRA and YSYEKL. The CDR3 totals 13 residues. The CDR3 region is CASSQGQGPEAFF. For the CDR3, the DNA is TGCGCCAGCAGCCAAGGACAGGGGCCTGAAGCTTTCTTT.

With regard to this clone: One end of the junction is discordant with germline, which a read error may explain. The V and J genes are TRBV27 and TRBJ1-5; the D gene is possibly TRBD1 (5 bases). CDR1 MNHEY and CDR2 SMNVEV come from the germline V gene (reference sequence). This CDR3 is 15 amino acids long. As DNA, the CDR3 is TGTGCCTGCAGCCTTACCCCAGGGTACAATCAGCCCCAGCATTTT. It codes for CACSLTPGYNQPQHF.

The chain combines TRBV9 with TRBJ1-1; maybe TRBD1 (5 bases). Trimming took 4 bases from V and 1 from J, leaving 11 bases between them. Germline-derived CDR1 and CDR2 are SGDLS and YYNGEE. The CDR3 totals 14 residues. The CDR3 DNA is TGTGCCAGCAGCCTAGACACAGGGAACACTGAAGCTTTCTTT. Its protein product is CASSLDTGNTEAFF.

CDR3 nucleotide sequence: TGTGCCAGCAGCTTGGGTAACTATGGCTACACCTTC. Residues: CASSLGNYGYTF. This chain connects TRBV7-9 to TRBJ1-2; unclear D gene. Trimming removed 3 bases at V and 1 base at J, with 3 bases between. CDR3 length: 12 amino acids. Germline-derived CDR1 and CDR2 are SEHNR and FQNEAQ (reference sequence).

The J gene is TRBJ2-7, the V gene TRBV9; 7 bases align to TRBD2. V was pared by 0 bases and J by 6 bases, with 9 bases of the junction left unmatched. Germline V gives CDR1 SGDLS, CDR2 YYNGEE. The CDR3 sequence is 15 residues long. Written as DNA, the CDR3 is TGTGCCAGCAGCGTAGGGGGCGGGGGAAACTCCGAGCAGTACTTC. It translates to CASSVGGGGNSEQYF.